These T cell receptor beta chains were read from a single sample in a study of cytomegalovirus exposure and HLA in healthy donors. TCRdb's copy holds only in-frame clones and misses some; the assay was immunoSEQ multiplex PCR. The sample has roughly 220,000 clones, about 70% seen once. The sequenced sample was PBMCs. Receptor source: a man aged 40-55 years in good health and CMV-seropositive. The CDR3 runs from the conserved cysteine through the conserved F or W. A D gene is named only where the DNA matches it firmly. Clone sizes are given selectively: once, few, many, or a class where the clone is expanded.

D: .
J: TRBJ1-5
size: .
V: TRBV19
length: 14
CDR3: CASSSSGGNQPQHF
DNA: TGTGCCAGTAGCTCCTCCGGGGGCAATCAGCCCCAGCATTTT

D: .
J: TRBJ1-2
size: .
V: TRBV5-5
length: 11
CDR3: CASSLDRSYTF
DNA: TGTGCCAGCAGCTTGGATCGTTCCTACACCTTC

D: .
J: TRBJ1-6
size: .
V: TRBV7-9
length: 15
CDR3: CASRAGTTNNSPLHF
DNA: TGTGCCAGCAGGGCCGGGACAACCAATAATTCACCCCTCCACTTT

D: .
J: TRBJ1-5
size: few
V: TRBV7-7
length: 14
CDR3: CASSLTGSNQPQHF
DNA: TGTGCCAGCAGCTTGACAGGCAGCAATCAGCCCCAGCATTTT

D: TRBD2
J: TRBJ2-2
size: .
V: TRBV7-3
length: 16
CDR3: CASSLSGGLNTGELFF
DNA: TGTGCCAGCAGCTTAAGCGGGGGGTTGAACACCGGGGAGCTGTTTTTT

D: TRBD1
J: TRBJ1-1
size: few
V: TRBV6-5
length: 14
CDR3: CASSYDTGGTEAFF
DNA: TGTGCCAGCAGTTACGATACAGGGGGCACTGAAGCTTTCTTT

D: TRBD2
J: TRBJ2-3
size: .
V: TRBV27
length: 15
CDR3: CASSLEGLARDTQYF
DNA: TGTGCCAGCAGTTTAGAGGGACTAGCGAGGGATACGCAGTATTTT

D: TRBD2
J: TRBJ2-1
size: .
V: TRBV19
length: 17
CDR3: CASSPTLAGGTYNEQFF
DNA: TGTGCCAGTAGCCCCACGCTAGCGGGGGGCACCTACAATGAGCAGTTCTTC

D: .
J: TRBJ2-2
size: .
V: TRBV4-2
length: 18
CDR3: CASSQEIIVAENTGELFF
DNA: TGTGCCAGCAGCCAAGAGATTATCGTCGCGGAGAACACCGGGGAGCTGTTTTTT

D: .
J: TRBJ1-2
size: .
V: TRBV27
length: 14
CDR3: CASSPIGDGNGYTF
DNA: TGTGCCAGCAGCCCTATAGGTGACGGGAATGGCTACACCTTC

D: TRBD2
J: TRBJ2-5
size: .
V: TRBV7-7
length: 14
CDR3: CASSTGTSGGTQYF
DNA: TGTGCCAGCAGCACCGGGACTAGCGGCGGGACCCAGTACTTC

D: .
J: TRBJ2-1
size: .
V: TRBV18
length: 12
CDR3: CASSTDSNEQFF
DNA: TGTGCCAGCTCAACGGACAGCAATGAGCAGTTCTTC

D: .
J: TRBJ1-2
size: once
V: TRBV7-8
length: 15
CDR3: CASSSRRGPNYGYTF
DNA: TGTGCCAGCAGCAGCCGGCGGGGGCCTAACTATGGCTACACCTTC

D: .
J: TRBJ2-7
size: few
V: TRBV5-1
length: 15
CDR3: CASSPGTNGLYEQYF
DNA: TGCGCCAGCAGCCCAGGGACAAACGGACTCTACGAGCAGTACTTC

D: .
J: TRBJ2-1
size: once
V: TRBV7-9
length: 15
CDR3: CASSLTGRNYNEQFF
DNA: TGTGCCAGCAGCTTAACAGGGAGAAATTACAATGAGCAGTTCTTC

D: .
J: TRBJ2-3
size: .
V: TRBV5-1
length: 14
CDR3: CASSLGPVTDTQYF
DNA: TGCGCCAGCAGCTTGGGGCCAGTCACAGATACGCAGTATTTT

D: .
J: TRBJ2-5
size: .
V: TRBV7-6
length: 15
CDR3: CASSPLQGGQETQYF
DNA: TGTGCCAGCAGCCCGCTACAGGGGGGGCAAGAGACCCAGTACTTC

D: TRBD2
J: TRBJ2-1
size: few
V: TRBV11-2
length: 15
CDR3: CASSTRTSGEGEQFF
DNA: TGTGCCAGCAGCACCCGGACTAGCGGGGAGGGTGAGCAGTTCTTC

D: TRBD1
J: TRBJ2-5
size: .
V: TRBV2
length: 16
CDR3: CASSPSVGTGQETQYF
DNA: TGTGCCAGCAGTCCGAGCGTCGGGACAGGCCAAGAGACCCAGTACTTC

D: .
J: TRBJ2-7
size: .
V: TRBV15
length: 13
CDR3: CATSRDPGAPPYF
DNA: TGTGCCACCAGCAGAGATCCAGGGGCACCCCCGTACTTC

D: TRBD1
J: TRBJ2-5
size: .
V: TRBV7-8
length: 15
CDR3: CASSQDRGYQETQYF
DNA: TGTGCCAGCAGCCAGGACAGGGGGTACCAAGAGACCCAGTACTTC

D: TRBD1
J: TRBJ2-2
size: .
V: TRBV5-1
length: 12
CDR3: CASSWDSGELFF
DNA: TGCGCCAGCAGTTGGGACAGCGGGGAGCTGTTTTTT

D: .
J: TRBJ2-7
size: .
V: TRBV5-6
length: 12
CDR3: CASSFGPNEQYF
DNA: TGTGCCAGCAGCTTTGGGCCAAACGAGCAGTACTTC

D: TRBD2
J: TRBJ2-7
size: .
V: TRBV18
length: 16
CDR3: CASSRSTSGGTYEQYF
DNA: TGTGCCAGCTCCCGATCGACTAGCGGGGGGACCTACGAGCAGTACTTC

D: TRBD1
J: TRBJ1-5
size: .
V: TRBV9
length: 15
CDR3: CASSASGGEYQPQHF
DNA: TGTGCCAGCAGCGCCTCAGGGGGCGAGTACCAGCCCCAGCATTTT

D: TRBD1
J: TRBJ2-7
size: .
V: TRBV7-9
length: 14
CDR3: CASSVSGTGGEQYF
DNA: TGTGCCAGCAGCGTTTCCGGGACAGGAGGGGAGCAGTACTTC

D: TRBD1
J: TRBJ1-1
size: once
V: TRBV5-1
length: 16
CDR3: CASSSGQGAVWTEAFF
DNA: TGCGCCAGCAGCTCCGGACAGGGGGCGGTGTGGACTGAAGCTTTCTTT

D: TRBD1
J: TRBJ2-7
size: .
V: TRBV4-2
length: 15
CDR3: CASSDRDREVYEQYF
DNA: TGTGCCAGCAGCGACCGGGACAGGGAGGTCTACGAGCAGTACTTC

D: .
J: TRBJ2-7
size: once
V: TRBV19
length: 13
CDR3: CASSDRPAYEQYF
DNA: TGTGCCAGTAGCGACAGGCCGGCCTACGAGCAGTACTTC

D: .
J: TRBJ1-2
size: .
V: TRBV7-9
length: 13
CDR3: CASSLNGPEGYTF
DNA: TGTGCCAGCAGCTTAAACGGTCCCGAGGGCTACACCTTC

D: .
J: TRBJ1-2
size: .
V: TRBV28
length: 17
CDR3: CASSQTTGTEGSYGYTF
DNA: TGTGCCAGCAGTCAAACCACGGGGACGGAGGGAAGCTATGGCTACACCTTC

D: TRBD2
J: TRBJ2-3
size: .
V: TRBV5-4
length: 15
CDR3: CASSSGTSRPDTQYF
DNA: TGTGCCAGCAGCTCCGGGACTAGTCGACCAGATACGCAGTATTTT

D: .
J: TRBJ2-2
size: few
V: TRBV4-3
length: 15
CDR3: CASSQDRRRAGELFF
DNA: TGCGCCAGCAGCCAAGATCGAAGGCGGGCCGGGGAGCTGTTTTTT

D: .
J: TRBJ2-5
size: .
V: TRBV6-1
length: 13
CDR3: CASSTGGSKTQYF
DNA: TGTGCCAGCAGTACCGGGGGTTCGAAGACCCAGTACTTC

D: .
J: TRBJ1-6
size: .
V: TRBV7-8
length: 12
CDR3: CASSLVNIPLHF
DNA: TGTGCCAGCAGCTTAGTAAATATTCCCCTCCACTTT

D: .
J: TRBJ1-1
size: .
V: TRBV11-2
length: 13
CDR3: CASSLGWLTEAFF
DNA: TGTGCCAGCAGCTTAGGATGGCTGACTGAAGCTTTCTTT

D: TRBD1
J: TRBJ1-2
size: few
V: TRBV19
length: 14
CDR3: CASSIGQGPYGYTF
DNA: TGTGCCAGTAGTATCGGACAGGGGCCCTATGGCTACACCTTC

D: TRBD1
J: TRBJ1-3
size: .
V: TRBV7-3
length: 16
CDR3: CASSLTGGNSGNTIYF
DNA: TGTGCCAGCAGCTTAACAGGGGGCAACTCTGGAAACACCATATATTTT

D: .
J: TRBJ1-4
size: .
V: TRBV15
length: 17
CDR3: CATSSDPGGRANEKLFF
DNA: TGTGCCACCAGCAGTGACCCTGGAGGGCGTGCTAATGAAAAACTGTTTTTT

D: TRBD1
J: TRBJ2-1
size: .
V: TRBV9
length: 16
CDR3: CASSVARTGEALEQFF
DNA: TGTGCCAGCAGCGTAGCTCGGACAGGGGAAGCACTTGAGCAGTTCTTC

D: .
J: TRBJ2-1
size: once
V: TRBV5-4
length: 16
CDR3: CASSLAAGRSYNEQFF
DNA: TGTGCCAGCAGCTTGGCGGCAGGGAGGTCCTACAATGAGCAGTTCTTC

D: TRBD1
J: TRBJ1-5
size: .
V: TRBV19
length: 17
CDR3: CASSSWTGKGFNQPQHF
DNA: TGTGCCAGTAGTTCCTGGACAGGGAAAGGGTTCAATCAGCCCCAGCATTTT

D: .
J: TRBJ2-3
size: .
V: TRBV9
length: 15
CDR3: CASSAGTYYTDTQYF
DNA: TGTGCCAGCAGCGCGGGAACCTACTACACAGATACGCAGTATTTT

D: .
J: TRBJ1-2
size: .
V: TRBV6-1
length: 13
CDR3: CASSVITDYGYTF
DNA: TGTGCCAGCAGCGTAATCACGGACTATGGCTACACCTTC

D: .
J: TRBJ1-1
size: few
V: TRBV25-1
length: 15
CDR3: CASSEGFQGNTEAFF
DNA: TGTGCCAGCAGTGAGGGGTTTCAGGGCAACACTGAAGCTTTCTTT

D: .
J: TRBJ1-2
size: .
V: TRBV27
length: 15
CDR3: CASSSAGLTDYGYTF
DNA: TGTGCCAGCAGTTCGGCGGGCCTAACAGACTATGGCTACACCTTC